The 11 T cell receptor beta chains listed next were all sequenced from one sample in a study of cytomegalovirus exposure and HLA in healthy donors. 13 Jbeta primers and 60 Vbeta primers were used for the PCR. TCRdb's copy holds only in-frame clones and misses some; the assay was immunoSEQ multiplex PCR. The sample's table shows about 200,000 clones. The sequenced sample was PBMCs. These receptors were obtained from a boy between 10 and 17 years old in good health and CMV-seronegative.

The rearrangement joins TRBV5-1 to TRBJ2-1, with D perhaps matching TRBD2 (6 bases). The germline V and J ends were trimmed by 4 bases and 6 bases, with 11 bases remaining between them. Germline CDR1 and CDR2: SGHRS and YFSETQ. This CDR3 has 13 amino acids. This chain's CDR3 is CASSPPGGNEQFF. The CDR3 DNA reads TGCGCCAGCAGCCCGCCCGGGGGCAATGAGCAGTTCTTC.

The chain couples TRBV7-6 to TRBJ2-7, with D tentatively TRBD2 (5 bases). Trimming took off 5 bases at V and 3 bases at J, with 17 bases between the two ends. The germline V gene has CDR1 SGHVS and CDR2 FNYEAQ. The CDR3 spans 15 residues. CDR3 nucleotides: TGTGCCAGCAGCCCCGGGGAGTTGGCGAACTACGAGCAGTACTTC. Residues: CASSPGELANYEQYF.

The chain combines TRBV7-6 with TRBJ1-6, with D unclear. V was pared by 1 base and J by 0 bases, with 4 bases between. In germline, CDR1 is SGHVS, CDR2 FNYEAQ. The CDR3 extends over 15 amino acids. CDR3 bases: TGTGCCAGCAGCTTAGAGCGCTCCTATAATTCACCCCTCCACTTT. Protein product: CASSLERSYNSPLHF.

The CDR3 is CASRGGDSEQFF. The CDR3 DNA reads as TGTGCCAGCAGGGGGGGGGATAGTGAGCAGTTCTTC. This chain links TRBV5-4 with TRBJ2-1, with 7 bases fitting TRBD2. CDR1 and CDR2 (germline): SGHNT, YYREEE (reference sequence). The length of the CDR3 is 12 residues. V gave up 5 bases and J gave up 9 bases; unmatched junction bases: 5.

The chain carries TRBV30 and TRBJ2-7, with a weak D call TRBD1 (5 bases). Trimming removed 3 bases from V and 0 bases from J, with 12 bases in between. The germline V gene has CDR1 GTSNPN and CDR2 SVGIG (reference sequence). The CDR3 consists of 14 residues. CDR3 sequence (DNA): TGTGCCTGGAGGTCGCAGGGTTACTCCTACGAGCAGTACTTC. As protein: CAWRSQGYSYEQYF.

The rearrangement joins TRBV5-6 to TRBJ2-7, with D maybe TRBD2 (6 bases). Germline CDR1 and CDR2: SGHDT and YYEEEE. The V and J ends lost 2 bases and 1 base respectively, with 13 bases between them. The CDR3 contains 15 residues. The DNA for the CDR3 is TGTGCCAGCAGCTTTTTGGGCCGGGGGTCCTACGAGCAGTACTTC. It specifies CASSFLGRGSYEQYF.

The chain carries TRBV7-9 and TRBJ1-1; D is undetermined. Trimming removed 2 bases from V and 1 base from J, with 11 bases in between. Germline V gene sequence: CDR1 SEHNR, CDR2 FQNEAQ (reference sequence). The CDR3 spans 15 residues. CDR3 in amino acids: CASSLSGGPNTEAFF. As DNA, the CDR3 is TGTGCCAGCAGCTTATCGGGAGGACCGAACACTGAAGCTTTCTTT.

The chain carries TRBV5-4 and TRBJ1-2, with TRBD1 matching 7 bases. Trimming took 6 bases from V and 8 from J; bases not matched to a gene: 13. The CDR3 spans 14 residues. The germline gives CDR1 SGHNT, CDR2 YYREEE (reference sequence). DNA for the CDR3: TGTGCCAGCATCCCCAGCAGACAGGGTGAAGGCTACACCTTC. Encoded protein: CASIPSRQGEGYTF.

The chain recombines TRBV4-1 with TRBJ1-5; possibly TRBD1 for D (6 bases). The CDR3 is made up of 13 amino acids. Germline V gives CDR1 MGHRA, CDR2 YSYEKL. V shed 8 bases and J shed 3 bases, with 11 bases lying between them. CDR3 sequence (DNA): TGCGCCAGCGGTCCAGGGGTCAATCAGCCCCAGCATTTT. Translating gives CASGPGVNQPQHF.

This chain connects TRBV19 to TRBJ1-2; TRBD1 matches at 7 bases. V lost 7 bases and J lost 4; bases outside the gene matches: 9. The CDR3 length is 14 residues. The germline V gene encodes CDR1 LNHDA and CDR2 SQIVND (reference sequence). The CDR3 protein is CASTPDRSPYGYTF. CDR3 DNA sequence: TGTGCCAGTACCCCGGACAGGTCCCCCTATGGCTACACCTTC.

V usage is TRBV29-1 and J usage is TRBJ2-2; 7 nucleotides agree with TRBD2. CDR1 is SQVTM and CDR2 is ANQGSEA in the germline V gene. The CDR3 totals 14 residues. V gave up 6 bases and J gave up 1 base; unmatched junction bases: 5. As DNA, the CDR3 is TGCAGCGTCAAATGGGGGGGGAACACCGGGGAGCTGTTTTTT. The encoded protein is CSVKWGGNTGELFF.